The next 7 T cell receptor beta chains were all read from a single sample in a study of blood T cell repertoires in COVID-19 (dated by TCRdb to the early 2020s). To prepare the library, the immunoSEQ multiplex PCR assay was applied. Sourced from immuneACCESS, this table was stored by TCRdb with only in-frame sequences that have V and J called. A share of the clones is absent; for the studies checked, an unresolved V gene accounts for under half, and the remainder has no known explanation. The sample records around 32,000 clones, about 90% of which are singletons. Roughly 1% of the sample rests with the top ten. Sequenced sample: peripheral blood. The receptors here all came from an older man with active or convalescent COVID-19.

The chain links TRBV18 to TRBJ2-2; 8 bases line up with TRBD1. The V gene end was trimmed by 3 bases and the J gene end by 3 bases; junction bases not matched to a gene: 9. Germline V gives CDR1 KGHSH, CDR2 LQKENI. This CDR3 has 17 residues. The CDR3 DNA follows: TGTGCCAGCTCACCCCTTGACAGGGGCCCGGACACCGGGGAGCTGTTTTTT. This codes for CASSPLDRGPDTGELFF.

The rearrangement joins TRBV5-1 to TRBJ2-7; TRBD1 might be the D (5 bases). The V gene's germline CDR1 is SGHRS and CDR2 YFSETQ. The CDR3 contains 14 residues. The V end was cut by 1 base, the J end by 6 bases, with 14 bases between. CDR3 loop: CASSLQGGLLEQYF. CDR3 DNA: TGCGCCAGCAGCTTGCAGGGCGGCTTACTCGAGCAGTACTTC.

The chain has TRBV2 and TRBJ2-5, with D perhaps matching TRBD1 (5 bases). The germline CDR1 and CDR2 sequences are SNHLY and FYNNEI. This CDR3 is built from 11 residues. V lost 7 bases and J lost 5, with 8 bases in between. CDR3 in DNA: TGTGCCAGCAAGGGGCCGGAGACCCAGTACTTC. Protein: CASKGPETQYF.

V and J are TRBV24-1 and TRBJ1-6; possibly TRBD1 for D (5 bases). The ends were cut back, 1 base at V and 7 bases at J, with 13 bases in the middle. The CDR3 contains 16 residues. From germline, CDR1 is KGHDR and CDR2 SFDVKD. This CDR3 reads CATSDFSPPGNSPLHF. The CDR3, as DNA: TGTGCCACCAGTGATTTCTCACCCCCAGGGAATTCACCCCTCCACTTT.

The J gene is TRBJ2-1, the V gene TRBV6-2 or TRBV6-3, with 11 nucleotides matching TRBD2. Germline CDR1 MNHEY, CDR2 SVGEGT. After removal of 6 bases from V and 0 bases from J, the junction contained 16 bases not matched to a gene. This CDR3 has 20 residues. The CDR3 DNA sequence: TGTGCCAGCAGCCCAGAAGGACTACTAGCGGGGGTCAGCTCCTACAATGAGCAGTTCTTC. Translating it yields CASSPEGLLAGVSSYNEQFF.

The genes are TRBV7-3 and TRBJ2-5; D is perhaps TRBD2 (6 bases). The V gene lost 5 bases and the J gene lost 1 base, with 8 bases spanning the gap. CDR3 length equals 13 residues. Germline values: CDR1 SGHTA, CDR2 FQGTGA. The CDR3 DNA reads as TGTGCCAGCAGCCGCGGGGTCCAAGAGACCCAGTACTTC. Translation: CASSRGVQETQYF.

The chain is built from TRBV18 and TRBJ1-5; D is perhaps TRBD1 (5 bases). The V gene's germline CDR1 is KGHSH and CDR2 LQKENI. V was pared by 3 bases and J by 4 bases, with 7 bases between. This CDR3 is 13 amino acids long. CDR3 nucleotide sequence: TGTGCCAGCTCACCCGACAGAAATCAGCCCCAGCATTTT. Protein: CASSPDRNQPQHF.